These T cell receptor beta chains were read from a single sample in a study of CD8+ T cells in alopecia areata. This table comes from immunoSEQ multiplex PCR, and its TCRdb copy is limited to in-frame clones, with some not included. This table holds 200,000 to 250,000 clones, more than 45% found once. Sequencing used CD4+ T cells sorted from blood, obtained at week 4, from a patient treated with tofacitinib. These receptors were obtained from a human donor with alopecia areata. CDR3s include the opening cysteine and the closing phenylalanine or tryptophan. Fields, in order: J gene, clone size, V gene, D gene, CDR3 DNA, CDR3 protein. The D gene is left open where the match is weak. Size tells how often a clone was seen (once, few, many) or the class of an expanded clone, and some rows leave it out.

TRBJ2-5 | . | TRBV30 | TRBD1 | TGTGCCTCTGGACAGGGTGGGGAGACCCAGTACTTC | CASGQGGETQYF
TRBJ2-7 | . | TRBV5-8 | . | TGTGCCAGCAGCCCGACTGTATACGAGCAGTACTTC | CASSPTVYEQYF
TRBJ2-5 | . | TRBV29-1 | . | TGCAGCGTTAGGAAGGGTTCGTACCAAGAGACCCAGTACTTC | CSVRKGSYQETQYF
TRBJ2-3 | . | TRBV9 | . | TGTGCCAGCAGCGACACAGATACGCAGTATTTT | CASSDTDTQYF
TRBJ1-1 | . | TRBV2 | TRBD1 | TGTGCCAGCAGTCAGGGGGCGAACACTGAAGCTTTCTTT | CASSQGANTEAFF
TRBJ2-5 | . | TRBV7-2 | . | TGTGCCAGCAGGTTAACAGTTCAGGGGGAGACCCAGTACTTC | CASRLTVQGETQYF
TRBJ2-3 | . | TRBV29-1 | TRBD1 | TGCAGCGTTTCAGACAGGGGGTCAGATACGCAGTATTTT | CSVSDRGSDTQYF
TRBJ1-1 | few | TRBV5-4 | TRBD1 | TGTGCCAGCAGTCCTGGACAGGGGAGGACTGAAGCTTTCTTT | CASSPGQGRTEAFF
TRBJ1-1 | . | TRBV7-3 | TRBD1 | TGTGCCAGCAGCTTAGGGCAGGGGGCTCCAGCTTTCTTT | CASSLGQGAPAFF
TRBJ1-6 | . | TRBV4-1 | . | TGCGCCAGCAGCCAAGATAGGCTTTCACCCCTCCACTTT | CASSQDRLSPLHF
TRBJ2-3 | . | TRBV4-3 | TRBD2 | TGCGCCAGCAGCTTGGCTAGCGGGGACGCAAAAGATACGCAGTATTTT | CASSLASGDAKDTQYF
TRBJ2-5 | . | TRBV7-2 | . | TGTGCCAGCAAGGGGAGACAAGAGACCCAGTACTTC | CASKGRQETQYF
TRBJ2-3 | once | TRBV27 | TRBD1 | TGTGCCAGCAGTTTACGGGGACAGGGGCTTAGCACAGATACGCAGTATTTT | CASSLRGQGLSTDTQYF
TRBJ1-2 | . | TRBV29-1 | TRBD1 | TGCAGCGTGGGACAGGGGTATGGCTACACCTTC | CSVGQGYGYTF
TRBJ2-6 | . | TRBV29-1 | . | TGCAGCGTTGAGGGCCTCACTGCCTCTGGGGCCAACGTCCTGACTTTC | CSVEGLTASGANVLTF
TRBJ1-1 | . | TRBV30 | . | TGTGCCGGAGGGGAGGGACGGAGCACTGAAGCTTTCTTT | CAGGEGRSTEAFF
TRBJ2-3 | few | TRBV9 | . | TGTGCCAGCAGGCCTTACCGGACTCAATCAGGGGATACGCAGTATTTT | CASRPYRTQSGDTQYF
TRBJ2-1 | . | TRBV7-2 | . | TGTGCCAGCAGCCGGGACCAGAGGGCAAGTTCCTACAATGAGCAGTTCTTC | CASSRDQRASSYNEQFF
TRBJ1-6 | . | TRBV2 | . | TGTGCCAGCATGGAACAGGGTCGGTATAATTCACCCCTCCACTTT | CASMEQGRYNSPLHF
TRBJ2-5 | few | TRBV10-3 | TRBD1 | TGTGCCATCAGTGAGACAGGGGCCAAAGAGACCCAGTACTTC | CAISETGAKETQYF
TRBJ1-6 | . | TRBV30 | . | TGTGCCTGGAGTCCGGGGGCGGGTTCACCCCTCCACTTT | CAWSPGAGSPLHF
TRBJ2-7 | few | TRBV27 | . | TGTGCCAGCAGTTCCGGCCAACCCTACGAGCAGTACTTC | CASSSGQPYEQYF
TRBJ1-2 | . | TRBV6-5 | . | TGTGCCAGCAGACCCACAGGGAACTATGGCTACACCTTC | CASRPTGNYGYTF
TRBJ2-2 | . | TRBV7-2 | TRBD2 | TGTGCCAGCAGCTTACTAGCGGGGTCCGGGGAGCTGTTTTTT | CASSLLAGSGELFF
TRBJ1-4 | . | TRBV18 | . | TGTGCCAGCTCACCACCAGTTGGGGAAAAACTGTTTTTT | CASSPPVGEKLFF
TRBJ1-2 | few | TRBV6-6 | . | TGTGCCAGCACGGGTACAGTGTGGGGCTATGGCTACACCTTC | CASTGTVWGYGYTF
TRBJ1-2 | . | TRBV30 | TRBD1 | TGTGCCTGGAGTCCTCAGGGGGCAAGCGGCTACACCTTC | CAWSPQGASGYTF
TRBJ1-1 | many | TRBV2 | . | TGTGCCAGCAGTGTGGGACTACTGAACACTGAAGCTTTCTTT | CASSVGLLNTEAFF
TRBJ2-3 | . | TRBV5-4 | TRBD2 | TGTGCCAGCAGCCCGGGACTAGCGGGGGTTACAGATACGCAGTATTTT | CASSPGLAGVTDTQYF
TRBJ2-3 | . | TRBV5-4 | . | TGTGCCAGCAGCTTGGGCGACAGGAGCACAGATACGCAGTATTTT | CASSLGDRSTDTQYF
TRBJ2-1 | . | TRBV14 | . | TGTGCCAGCAGCCATGCCAATGAGCAGTTCTTC | CASSHANEQFF
TRBJ1-2 | few | TRBV7-2 | . | TGTGCCAGCAGCTTAAGACAAAACGGCTACACCTTC | CASSLRQNGYTF
TRBJ1-1 | few | TRBV29-1 | . | TGCAGCGTTCAACCCAAAATTCAGGCTGGAGCTTTCTTT | CSVQPKIQAGAFF
TRBJ2-3 | . | TRBV14 | TRBD2 | TGTGCCAGCAGCCAAGACTGGGGACTAGCGAAGCCAGATACGCAGTATTTT | CASSQDWGLAKPDTQYF
TRBJ2-2 | . | TRBV30 | . | TGTGCCTGGAGTTTGGTGGGGAACACCGGGGAGCTGTTTTTT | CAWSLVGNTGELFF
TRBJ2-7 | . | TRBV5-5 | TRBD1 | TGTGCCAGCAGCTTGGGTTTTCGTGGGACAGGTGGCAACGAGCAGTACTTC | CASSLGFRGTGGNEQYF
TRBJ2-1 | . | TRBV19 | . | TGTGCCAGTAGTATAGGGGGGGCCCTTGGTGATGAGCAGTTCTTC | CASSIGGALGDEQFF
TRBJ1-2 | . | TRBV14 | . | TGTGCCAGCAGCCCCAACCACGGGGGCTATGGCTACACCTTC | CASSPNHGGYGYTF
TRBJ1-2 | . | TRBV10-3 | . | TGTGCCATCAGCGCATTAGGAGATGGCTACACCTTC | CAISALGDGYTF